This T cell receptor (beta chain) was sequenced for a study of identical twins. There are 13 residues in the CDR3. Germline V gene data show CDR1 as DFQATT and CDR2 as SNEGSKA (reference sequence). V lost 6 bases, J lost 2 bases, and 6 bases stayed unmatched. Template switching added a universal primer site; cDNA carried unique molecular identifiers. TCRdb reprocessed the 5' RACE reads via MiXCR and lists one record per CDR3 protein. This sample yields hundreds of thousands of distinct CDR3 sequences, of which roughly 20% are seen a single time; 13% belongs to the top ten. As to this clonotype: Antigen: not known.

Points from the study as a whole: Invariant MAIT and iNKT cells could partly confound zero-insertion analyses.

This same sample was also taken into another study, of T cells expressing NK-cell markers. That report notes: Underlying the TCR beta repertoires were sorted CD3+CD56+NKG2C+, CD3+CD56+NKG2C- and CD3+CD56-NKG2C+ T cells. Among several donors, these clonotypes also ranked first in the CD3+CD56-NKG2C+ fraction.

J is TRBJ1-1 and V is TRBV20-1; 7 bases are shared with TRBD1. The specimen sequenced was PBMCs. The receptor was isolated from a woman aged 18-29 years in good health. The DNA for the CDR3 is TGCAGTGCCATGGGGACAGACAACACTGAAGCTTTCTTT. It specifies CSAMGTDNTEAFF.